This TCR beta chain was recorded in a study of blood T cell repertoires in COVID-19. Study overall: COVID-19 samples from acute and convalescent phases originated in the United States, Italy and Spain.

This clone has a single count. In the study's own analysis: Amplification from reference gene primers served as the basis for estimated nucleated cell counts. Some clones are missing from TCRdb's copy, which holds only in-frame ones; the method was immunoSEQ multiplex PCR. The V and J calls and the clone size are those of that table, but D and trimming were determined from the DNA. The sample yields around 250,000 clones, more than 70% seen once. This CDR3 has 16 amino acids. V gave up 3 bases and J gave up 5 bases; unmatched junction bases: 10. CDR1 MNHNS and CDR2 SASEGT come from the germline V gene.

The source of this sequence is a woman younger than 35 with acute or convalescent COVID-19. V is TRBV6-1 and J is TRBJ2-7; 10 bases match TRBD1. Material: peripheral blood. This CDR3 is CASSDYGGQGWNEQYF. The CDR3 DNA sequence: TGTGCCAGCAGTGATTACGGGGGACAGGGGTGGAACGAGCAGTACTTC.